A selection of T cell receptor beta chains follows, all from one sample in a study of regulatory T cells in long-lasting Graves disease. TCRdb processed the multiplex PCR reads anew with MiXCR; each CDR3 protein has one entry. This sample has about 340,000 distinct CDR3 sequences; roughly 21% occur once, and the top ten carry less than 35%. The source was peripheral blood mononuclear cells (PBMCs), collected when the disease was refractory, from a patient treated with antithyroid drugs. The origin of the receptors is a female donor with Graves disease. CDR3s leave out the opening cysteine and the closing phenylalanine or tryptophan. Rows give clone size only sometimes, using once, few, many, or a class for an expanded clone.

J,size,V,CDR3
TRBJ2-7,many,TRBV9,ASSAQDEQY
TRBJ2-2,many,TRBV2,ASLGTSGSGTGELF
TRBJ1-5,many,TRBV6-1,ASTQGSSNQPQH
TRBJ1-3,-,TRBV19,ASSNVRISGDTIY
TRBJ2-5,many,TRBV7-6,ASRSGLAGGGTQY
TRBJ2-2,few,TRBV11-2,ASSTMGLANTGELF
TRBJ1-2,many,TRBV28,ASSFQGVSFRRDYGYT
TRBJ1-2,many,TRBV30,AWSVDENYGYT
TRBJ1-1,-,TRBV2,ASTGGRNTEAF
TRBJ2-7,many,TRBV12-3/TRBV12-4,ASSHGGALSEQY
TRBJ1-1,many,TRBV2,ASSEVGAGNTEAF
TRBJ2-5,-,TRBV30,AWSVGLGLPQQETQY
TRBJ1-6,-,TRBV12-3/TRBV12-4,ASSHLNRKYGALH
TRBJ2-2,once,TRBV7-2,ASSSGRTGGRRTGELF
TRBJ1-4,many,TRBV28,ASFTANNEKLF
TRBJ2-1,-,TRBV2,ASNPRNEQF
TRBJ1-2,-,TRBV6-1,ASSYRPWDYGYT
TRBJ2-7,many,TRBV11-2,ASSLAETHEQY
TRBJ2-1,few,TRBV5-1,ASSLRLAHHNEQF
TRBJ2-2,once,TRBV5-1,ASSLAGTGTGELF
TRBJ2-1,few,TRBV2,ASRGGSGRQF
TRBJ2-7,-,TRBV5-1,ASSQSGGSSYEQY
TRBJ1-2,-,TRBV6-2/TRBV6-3,ASSRGPRDKGAANYGYT
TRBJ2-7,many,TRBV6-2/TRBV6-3,ASSYSLGVRWYEQY
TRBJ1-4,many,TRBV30,AWTRGSRKEKLF
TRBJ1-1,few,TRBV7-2,ASSSQARVNTEAF
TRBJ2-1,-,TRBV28,ASRYSPGLTLF
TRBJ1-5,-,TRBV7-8,ASSPKWGAGEPQH
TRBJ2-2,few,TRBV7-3,ASSATGGAGELF
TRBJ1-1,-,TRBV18,ASSPGQGSAEAF
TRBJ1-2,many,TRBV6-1,ATHNPGNGYT
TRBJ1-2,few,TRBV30,AWSVGGYGYT
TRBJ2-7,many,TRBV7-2,ASSVSSGETSYEQY
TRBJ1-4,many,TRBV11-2,ASSLPGGNEKLF
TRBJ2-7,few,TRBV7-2,ASSSSGGGGDEQY
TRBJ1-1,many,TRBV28,ASSPHSVVTEAF
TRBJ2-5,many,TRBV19,ASSPTSGTQETQY
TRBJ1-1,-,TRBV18,ASSPSISTEAF
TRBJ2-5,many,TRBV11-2,ASSRQGPQETQY
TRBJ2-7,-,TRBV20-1,SARDLSVSSYEQY